The clone carrying this T cell receptor (beta chain) has a single count. No antigen is known for it. CDR3 length: 16 amino acids. Germline CDR1 reads SEHNR; CDR2 reads FQNEAQ (reference sequence). V lost 5 bases, J lost 5 bases, and 8 bases stayed unmatched. This specimen comes from a study of cytomegalovirus exposure and HLA in healthy donors. Overall study results and limits: In a later analysis, across HLA loci, associated TCR counts were highest for DRB1, lowest for HLA-C.

PCR involved 60 Vbeta and 13 Jbeta primers. Measured with immunoSEQ multiplex PCR; TCRdb has only the in-frame clones, and not every one. The sample yields over 100,000 clones, around 61% seen once. This clonotype was sampled from a woman in her twenties or thirties in good health and CMV-seronegative. The specimen sequenced was PBMCs. J is TRBJ2-2 and V is TRBV7-9, with 10 bases identical to TRBD2. CDR3 sequence reads: CASSLSLAGETGELFF. In DNA form, the CDR3 reads TGTGCCAGCAGCCTCTCCCTAGCGGGAGAAACCGGGGAGCTGTTTTTT. The full variable domain, rest sourced from reference TRBV7-9 and TRBJ2-2, is DTGVSQNPRHKITKRGQNVTFRCDPISEHNRLYWYRQTLGQGPEFLTYFQNEAQLEKSRLLSDRFSAERPKGSFSTLEIQRTEQGDSAMYLCASSLSLAGETGELFFGEGSRLTVL.